The T cell receptor (beta chain) under discussion was sequenced for a study of regulatory T cells in long-lasting Graves disease. Regarding the study as a whole: It was possible that the small sample size reduced accuracy. Sharing of public clonotypes was greater in persistent patients (about 3,000) than in new patients (around 890).

CDR3-region Arm-PCR and iRepertoire HTBI primers produced the TCR beta libraries. TCRdb reanalysed the multiplex PCR reads using MiXCR and keeps one entry per CDR3 protein. The sample has around 250,000 distinct CDR3 sequences, around 21% seen once. Ten or more counts support this clonotype. The antigen is not known. Regarding time point: newly diagnosed GD, antithyroid drugs for less than 3 months. Generation of the TCR library employed RNA extracted from PBMCs. The receptor was isolated from a female donor with Graves disease. Sequences were derived from peripheral blood mononuclear cells (PBMCs), sampled at new diagnosis, from a patient treated with antithyroid drugs.

CDR3 in amino acids: CATSRTGGYNEQFF. CDR3 nucleotides: TGTGCCACCAGCAGAACGGGAGGATACAATGAGCAGTTCTTC. J is TRBJ2-1 and V is TRBV15, with TRBD2 matching over 7 bases. The CDR3 spans 14 residues. Germline V lookup: CDR1 LNHNV, CDR2 YYDKDF (reference sequence). J lost 4 bases, V lost 2 bases, and 2 bases had no gene match.